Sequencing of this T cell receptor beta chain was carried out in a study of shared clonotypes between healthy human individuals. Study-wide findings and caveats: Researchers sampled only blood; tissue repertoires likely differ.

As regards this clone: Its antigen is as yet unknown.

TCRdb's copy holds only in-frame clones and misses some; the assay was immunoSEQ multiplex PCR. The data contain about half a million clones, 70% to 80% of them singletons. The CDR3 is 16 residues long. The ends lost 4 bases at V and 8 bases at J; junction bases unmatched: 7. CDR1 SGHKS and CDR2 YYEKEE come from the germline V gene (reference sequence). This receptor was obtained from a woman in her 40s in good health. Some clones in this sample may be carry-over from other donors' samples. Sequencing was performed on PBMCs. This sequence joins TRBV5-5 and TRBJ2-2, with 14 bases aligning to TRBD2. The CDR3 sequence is CASSQGLAGDIGELFF. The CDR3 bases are TGTGCCAGCAGCCAGGGACTAGCGGGAGATATAGGGGAGCTGTTTTTT. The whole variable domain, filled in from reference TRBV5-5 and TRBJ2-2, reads DAGVTQSPTHLIKTRGQQVTLRCSPISGHKSVSWYQQVLGQGPQFIFQYYEKEERGRGNFPDRFSARQFPNYSSELNVNALLLGDSALYLCASSQGLAGDIGELFFGEGSRLTVL.